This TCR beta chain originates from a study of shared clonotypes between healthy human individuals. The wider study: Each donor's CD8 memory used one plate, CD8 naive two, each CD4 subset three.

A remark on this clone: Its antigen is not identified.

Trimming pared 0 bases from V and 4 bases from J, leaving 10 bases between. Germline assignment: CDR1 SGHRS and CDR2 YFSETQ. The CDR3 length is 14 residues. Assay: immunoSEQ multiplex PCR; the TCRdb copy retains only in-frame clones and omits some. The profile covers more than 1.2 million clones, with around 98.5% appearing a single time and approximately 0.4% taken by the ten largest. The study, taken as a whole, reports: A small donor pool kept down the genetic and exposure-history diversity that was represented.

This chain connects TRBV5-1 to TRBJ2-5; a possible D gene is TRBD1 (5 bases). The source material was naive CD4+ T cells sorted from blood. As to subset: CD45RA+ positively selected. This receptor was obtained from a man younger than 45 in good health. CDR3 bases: TGCGCCAGCAGCTTGGTATTTGGGGCAGAGACCCAGTACTTC. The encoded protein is CASSLVFGAETQYF.